A selection of T cell receptor beta chains follows, all from one sample in a study of blood T cell repertoires in COVID-19. Using immunoSEQ multiplex PCR, the repertoire was profiled, and TCRdb retains in-frame clones only, with some absent. Here the sample spans some 76,000 clones, 86% being singletons. Specimen: peripheral blood. These receptors originate from a man older than 75 in a cohort sampled during active COVID-19. CDR3s include the opening cysteine and the closing phenylalanine or tryptophan. The D gene is left open where the match is weak. Clone size is shown for a subset of rows, as once, few, many or a class of expanded clone.

D	size	length	J	V	CDR3	DNA
-	-	17	TRBJ1-3	TRBV7-9	CASSLALRPHSGNTIYF	TGTGCCAGCAGCTTAGCGTTGAGGCCTCACTCTGGAAACACCATATATTTT
TRBD1	-	14	TRBJ1-1	TRBV25-1	CASSEPGTGTEAFF	TGTGCCAGCAGTGAACCTGGGACAGGCACTGAAGCTTTCTTT
-	-	19	TRBJ2-4	TRBV19	CASSIDPVGTGTTKNIQYF	TGTGCCAGTAGTATAGATCCGGTGGGTACCGGGACAACCAAAAACATTCAGTACTTC
-	-	15	TRBJ1-2	TRBV29-1	CSVENWPPDNYGYTF	TGCAGCGTTGAAAATTGGCCCCCTGATAACTATGGCTACACCTTC
-	-	15	TRBJ1-2	TRBV5-1	CASSLEGMGGYGYTF	TGCGCCAGCAGCTTGGAGGGAATGGGGGGCTATGGCTACACCTTC
-	-	15	TRBJ1-2	TRBV4-3	CASSQDGQVFSGYTF	TGCGCCAGCAGCCAAGATGGGCAGGTTTTCTCTGGCTACACCTTC
TRBD1	-	13	TRBJ1-1	TRBV12-3/TRBV12-4	CASRRDSNTEAFF	TGTGCCAGCAGACGGGACAGTAACACTGAAGCTTTCTTT
-	-	13	TRBJ2-2	TRBV6-2/TRBV6-3	CASSLQNTGELFF	TGTGCCAGCAGCTTACAGAACACCGGGGAGCTGTTTTTT
TRBD1	-	15	TRBJ1-2	TRBV10-3	CAISSQGAFDYGYTF	TGTGCCATCAGCTCACAGGGGGCGTTTGACTATGGCTACACCTTC
TRBD1	few	16	TRBJ1-1	TRBV9	CASSVGTGTMNTEAFF	TGTGCCAGCAGCGTAGGGACAGGAACGATGAACACTGAAGCTTTCTTT
-	-	12	TRBJ2-3	TRBV7-2	CASSLFLDTQYF	TGTGCCAGCAGCCTTTTCTTAGATACGCAGTATTTT
-	-	15	TRBJ2-3	TRBV5-8	CASSSRLASTDTQYF	TGTGCCAGCAGCTCGAGACTCGCGAGCACAGATACGCAGTATTTT
-	-	16	TRBJ2-2	TRBV18	CASSPPGGDPTGELFF	TGTGCCAGCTCACCACCAGGGGGGGACCCCACCGGGGAGCTGTTTTTT
-	-	12	TRBJ2-3	TRBV28	CASTTVLATQYF	TGTGCCAGCACCACAGTTTTGGCTACGCAGTATTTT
TRBD1	-	14	TRBJ1-1	TRBV18	CASSPTDRDTEAFF	TGTGCCAGCTCACCAACTGACAGGGACACTGAAGCTTTCTTT
-	few	13	TRBJ2-3	TRBV7-2	CASSSGSVDTQYF	TGTGCCAGCAGCTCCGGAAGCGTAGATACGCAGTATTTT
TRBD1	-	16	TRBJ2-2	TRBV4-3	CASSQADRVNTGELFF	TGCGCCAGCAGCCAAGCGGACAGGGTCAACACCGGGGAGCTGTTTTTT
TRBD1	-	16	TRBJ2-3	TRBV7-9	CASSPIRDRSTDTQYF	TGTGCCAGCAGTCCCATCCGGGACAGATCCACAGATACGCAGTATTTT
-	-	13	TRBJ1-1	TRBV28	CASSLGGLTEAFF	TGTGCCAGCAGTTTAGGTGGGCTCACTGAAGCTTTCTTT
TRBD1	-	15	TRBJ2-3	TRBV5-1	CASSYTGDNTDTQYF	TGCGCCAGCAGCTACACAGGGGACAACACAGATACGCAGTATTTT
-	few	12	TRBJ1-1	TRBV6-4	CASSGQETEAFF	TGTGCCAGCAGTGGACAGGAAACTGAAGCTTTCTTT
-	-	15	TRBJ1-1	TRBV19	CASSIATIENTEAFF	TGTGCCAGTAGTATAGCTACGATAGAGAACACTGAAGCTTTCTTT
-	-	15	TRBJ2-3	TRBV9	CASSVSSGRTDTQYF	TGTGCCAGCAGCGTAAGTAGCGGCCGCACAGATACGCAGTATTTT
-	-	13	TRBJ2-5	TRBV5-1	CASSSQGFETQYF	TGCGCCAGCAGCTCGCAGGGTTTCGAGACCCAGTACTTC
TRBD1	-	15	TRBJ1-5	TRBV29-1	CSVSSGQGGNQPQHF	TGCAGCGTTTCGTCTGGGCAGGGGGGCAATCAGCCCCAGCATTTT
TRBD1	-	15	TRBJ2-1	TRBV7-2	CASSPSRDSYNEQFF	TGTGCCAGCTCACCTTCCCGGGACAGCTACAATGAGCAGTTCTTC
TRBD1	once	14	TRBJ2-5	TRBV24-1	CATSESGQEETQYF	TGTGCCACCAGTGAGTCCGGACAGGAAGAGACCCAGTACTTC
-	once	16	TRBJ1-3	TRBV6-1	CASSEQQAYSGNTIYF	TGTGCCAGCAGTGAACAACAGGCCTACTCTGGAAACACCATATATTTT
TRBD1	-	17	TRBJ2-1	TRBV7-9	CASSLAFGQGGNNEQFF	TGTGCCAGCAGCTTAGCGTTTGGACAGGGGGGAAACAATGAGCAGTTCTTC
TRBD2	-	16	TRBJ2-3	TRBV15	CATSPTLGGGRDTQYF	TGTGCCACCAGCCCTACTTTGGGGGGAGGGAGAGATACGCAGTATTTT
TRBD2	-	15	TRBJ2-1	TRBV10-2	CASSELGGGYNEQFF	TGCGCCAGCAGTGAGTTGGGGGGGGGATACAATGAGCAGTTCTTC
-	-	13	TRBJ1-4	TRBV2	CASSDLVNEKLFF	TGTGCCAGCAGTGATCTCGTTAATGAAAAACTGTTTTTT